This record concerns one T cell receptor beta chain sequence. The sample comes from a study of blood T cell repertoires in COVID-19. Data came from immunoSEQ multiplex PCR; TCRdb stores just in-frame clones and leaves some out. This sample has around 340,000 clones, with approximately 91% found just once. This clonotype originated in a woman under 40 who had been exposed to COVID-19. Sequencing was carried out using PBMCs or T cells enriched from blood (not recorded which).

CDR3 amino acids: CASSSTFSGNTIYF. CDR3 DNA sequence: TGTGCCAGCAGCTCCACTTTCTCTGGAAACACCATATATTTT. This rearrangement joins TRBV5-6 to TRBJ1-3; D unclear. CDR3 length equals 14 residues. Germline V lookup: CDR1 SGHDT, CDR2 YYEEEE. V lost 3 bases and J 0 bases, leaving 7 bases between the germline ends.